There are a few counts of the clone carrying this T cell receptor (beta chain). The antigen is not known. The junction shows a germline mismatch at one end, possibly a read error. Barcoded TCR alpha and TCR beta cDNA libraries with UMIs came from 5'RACE using constant-segment primers. TCRdb called the 5' RACE reads again in MiXCR, with one record for every CDR3 protein. The sample consists of more than 350,000 distinct CDR3 sequences, more than 15% of them appearing once. This CDR3 is 20 amino acids long. The germline gives CDR1 LGHNA, CDR2 YSLEER. The data belong to a study of T-cell memory formation after mild COVID-19. The study's findings and limits: Contracting clones from day 15 to 85 showed balanced CD4/CD8; later expanders favored CD4+. Memory sampled before infection contained some responding clones, suggesting cross-reactive memory joined.

V usage is TRBV4-3 and J usage is TRBJ2-5; D unclear. This clonotype was sampled from a man younger than 35 who had mild COVID-19 (a few samples of this study predate the infection). Cell type and time point are not known. The sample consisted of PBMCs or a T cell subset sorted from them (not recorded which). The CDR3 here is CPSSQEFARSRVGRQETQYF. CDR3 nucleotide sequence: TGCCCCAGCAGCCAAGAATTTGCGCGGTCACGCGTCGGCCGCCAAGAGACCCAGTACTTC.